This T cell receptor beta chain was captured in a study of T-cell memory formation after mild COVID-19. Study details: TCR clusters were mostly donor specific. General study findings and limits: A balance of CD4 and CD8 characterized clones contracting day 15 to 85, whereas later expanders leaned CD4+. Pre-infection memory contained some responding clones, which suggested that cross-reactive memory had joined.

The CDR3 loop spans 19 amino acids. Between the trimmed V and J ends, which lost 6 bases and 0 bases, there was a span of 26 bases. This clonotype was counted between two and nine times. Its antigen remains unidentified. TCRdb itself ran the 5' RACE reads through MiXCR, one entry per CDR3 protein. The sample records 540,000 or so distinct CDR3 sequences, 20% being singletons. Sequencing was carried out using PBMCs or a T cell subset sorted from them (not recorded which). This chain joins TRBV12-3 or TRBV12-4 and TRBJ2-5; D might be TRBD1 (9 bases). This TCR derives from an adult woman who had mild COVID-19 (a few samples of this study predate the infection). Cell type and time point are not known. CDR3 nucleotide sequence: TGTGCCAGCAGGCTCGCGGGGGGACAGGGCTTATCAAACCAAGAGACCCAGTACTTC. Protein product: CASRLAGGQGLSNQETQYF.